What follows describes a single TCR beta chain. This entry is derived from a study of blood T cell repertoires in COVID-19. There are 15 residues in the CDR3. Per germline, CDR1 SNHLY and CDR2 FYNNEI. Trimming took 8 bases from V and 1 from J; bases not matched to a gene: 8. Profiled with immunoSEQ multiplex PCR; TCRdb holds only in-frame clones, not every one. The sample carries under 250,000 clones, 80% to 85% recorded once. The receptor's source is a woman aged 60-70 years with acute or convalescent COVID-19. Sequenced sample: peripheral blood. This sequence joins TRBV2 and TRBJ1-5; TRBD1 aligns across 7 bases. This chain's CDR3 is CASGEGQTSNQPQHF. In nucleotides, the CDR3 is TGTGCCAGCGGAGAGGGACAGACGAGCAATCAGCCCCAGCATTTT.